One sample yielded the 21 T cell receptor beta chains listed below, sequenced in a study of response to subunit inactivated influenza vaccine. TCRdb recomputed calls from the RT-PCR reads with MiXCR, one row per CDR3 protein. The sample has about 190,000 distinct CDR3 sequences, roughly 14% seen once; the top ten hold approximately 27%. The source was CD8+ T cells sorted from PBMCs, collected 4 to 6 days after vaccination. The receptors stem from a man aged 45-60 years who received an inactivated influenza vaccine.

This clonotype was counted many times. The V call is TRBV27, the J call TRBJ2-5; D is ambiguous. There are 14 residues in the CDR3. The germline V gene encodes CDR1 MNHEY and CDR2 SMNVEV (reference sequence). V lost 2 bases to trimming and J lost 7 bases, with 14 bases between them. The CDR3 nucleotides read TGTGCCAGCAGTTTAACTTTGGGTCTGACGACCCAGTACTTC. Its protein product is CASSLTLGLTTQYF.

In its sample, this clonotype was seen a few times. The chain couples TRBV5-1 to TRBJ1-2; 7 bases are a match to TRBD1. V shed 5 bases and J 3 bases; nucleotides not matched to a gene: 10. From germline, CDR1 is SGHRS and CDR2 YFSETQ. The CDR3 covers 15 residues. Written as DNA, the CDR3 is TGCGCCAGCAGGACAGAACAGGGGAGGTACTATGGCTACACCTTC. Amino acids: CASRTEQGRYYGYTF.

In this sample, this clonotype turned up many times. V usage is TRBV12-3 or TRBV12-4 and J usage is TRBJ2-7, with a tentative D call TRBD1 (5 bases). This CDR3 spans 13 amino acids. Trimming left V 4 bases short and J 0 bases short, with 7 bases between. CDR3 in DNA: TGTGCCAGCAGTTACAGGAGCTCCTACGAGCAGTACTTC. Protein: CASSYRSSYEQYF.

The chain uses TRBV2 and TRBJ2-1, with D tentatively TRBD2 (5 bases). This CDR3 comprises 14 residues. Germline CDR1 is SNHLY and CDR2 is FYNNEI. V was clipped by 4 bases and J by 4 bases, with 11 bases between them. As DNA, the CDR3 is TGTGCCAGCAGTGGAGGGATAGAGTACAATGAGCAGTTCTTC. Its protein is CASSGGIEYNEQFF.

This clonotype was seen only a few times. The V call is TRBV28, the J call TRBJ2-5; 8 nucleotides agree with TRBD2. The germline CDR1 and CDR2 sequences are MDHEN and SYDVKM. With V trimmed by 6 bases and J by 2 bases, 8 bases remained unmatched. The CDR3 has 15 residues. As DNA, the CDR3 is TGTGCCAGCAGAGGCGAACTAGCGGCACAAGAGACCCAGTACTTC. Encoded protein: CASRGELAAQETQYF.

Notes on this clonotype: No conserved phenylalanine or tryptophan is present at the end of the CDR3, so a read error is the likely explanation. Because the CDR3's place on the DNA is in doubt, the DNA is left out and the CDR3 is given as listed by TCRdb. The chain links TRBV6-1 to TRBJ2-3. The CDR3 numbers 8 amino acids, ends counted. Germline CDR1 is MNHNS and CDR2 is SASEGT. CDR3 residues: CASDRIGL.

The chain combines TRBV13 with TRBJ2-1; TRBD2 aligns across 10 bases. This CDR3 region has 13 residues. Trimming took 5 bases from V and 7 from J; bases not matched to a gene: 2. Germline V gene data show CDR1 as PRHDT and CDR2 as FYEKMQ (reference sequence). Here the CDR3 reads CASSPSGRNEQFF. CDR3 nucleotide sequence: TGTGCCAGCAGCCCTAGCGGGAGAAATGAGCAGTTCTTC.

This chain connects TRBV13 to TRBJ2-7; 10 nucleotides line up with TRBD1. J gave up 2 bases and V 5 bases, and 9 bases lay outside the gene matches. CDR1 and CDR2 (germline): PRHDT, FYEKMQ (reference sequence). This CDR3 region has 16 residues. The CDR3, as DNA: TGTGCCAGCAGCGCACCGCCGGGACAGGGGACCTACGAGCAGTACTTC. Residues: CASSAPPGQGTYEQYF.

The J gene is TRBJ2-2, the V gene TRBV7-9; 7 positions match TRBD1. Germline lookup yields CDR1 SEHNR and CDR2 FQNEAQ (reference sequence). The CDR3 has 16 amino acids. V shed 6 bases, J shed 0 bases, and the junction held 7 bases outside the gene matches. The CDR3 is CASRAGQATNTGELFF. The CDR3 region has the DNA TGTGCCAGCAGAGCCGGACAGGCAACGAACACCGGGGAGCTGTTTTTT.

This clonotype has more than one count but fewer than ten. V usage is TRBV2 and J usage is TRBJ2-1; TRBD1 is a possible D gene (7 bases). The CDR3 extends over 16 amino acids. CDR1 SNHLY and CDR2 FYNNEI come from the germline V gene. Trimming pared 3 bases from V and 4 bases from J, leaving 16 bases between. CDR3 nucleotides: TGTGCCAGCAGTGATCAGGCAGGGGGGTTTTACAATGAGCAGTTCTTC. Residues: CASSDQAGGFYNEQFF.

The V call is TRBV27, the J call TRBJ1-6; 10 bases are a match to TRBD1. Losses at the gene ends were 7 bases for V and 10 bases for J; bases not matched to a gene: 10. The CDR3 consists of 15 residues. CDR1 and CDR2 from the germline V gene are MNHEY and SMNVEV (reference sequence). CDR3 in amino acids: CASTFLGQGDSPLHF. The CDR3 DNA reads as TGTGCCAGCACCTTCCTCGGACAGGGGGACTCACCCCTCCACTTT.

In this sample, this clonotype turned up a few times. The gene calls are TRBV12-3 or TRBV12-4 and TRBJ2-7; 7 bases align to TRBD2. V lost 1 base to trimming and J lost 5 bases; unmatched junction nucleotides: 2. The CDR3 contains 13 residues. In DNA, the CDR3 is TGTGCCAGCAGTTTAGGGCGGGGGAACGAGCAGTACTTC. It translates to CASSLGRGNEQYF.

The J gene is TRBJ2-7, the V gene TRBV10-3, with 8 nucleotides matching TRBD1. Germline V gene data show CDR1 as ENHRY and CDR2 as SYGVKD. With V trimmed by 6 bases and J by 6 bases, 7 bases remained unmatched. The CDR3 covers 13 residues. For the CDR3, the DNA is TGTGCCATCAGGGGGACAGGCCTCTCCGAGCAGTACTTC. Translated, it gives CAIRGTGLSEQYF.

The J gene is TRBJ2-1, the V gene TRBV4-3; 7 bases are a match to TRBD2. In germline, CDR1 is LGHNA, CDR2 YSLEER. Unmatched junction bases numbered 5, after V lost 0 bases and J lost 9 bases. The CDR3 contains 14 residues. The DNA of the CDR3 is TGCGCCAGCAGCCAAGATATCAGCGGGATTGAGCAGTTCTTC. Its translation is CASSQDISGIEQFF.

This clonotype was recorded a few times. V usage is TRBV5-1 and J usage is TRBJ2-1, with TRBD2 matching over 13 bases. The V and J ends lost 4 bases and 2 bases, in that order; junction bases with no gene match: 9. Germline-derived CDR1 and CDR2 are SGHRS and YFSETQ. The CDR3 extends over 18 amino acids. The CDR3 region has the DNA TGCGCCAGCAGCGTCCCCGTCGGGACTAGCGGGGCCTACAATGAGCAGTTCTTC. It codes for CASSVPVGTSGAYNEQFF.

The chain is built from TRBV29-1 and TRBJ2-3; 9 bases map to TRBD2. The ends lost 4 bases at V and 5 bases at J; junction bases unmatched: 7. The CDR3 is 14 residues long. The germline CDR1 and CDR2 sequences are SQVTM and ANQGSEA. This chain's CDR3 is CSVAGGRGGDTQYF. DNA for the CDR3: TGCAGCGTTGCTGGCGGGAGGGGGGGAGATACGCAGTATTTT.

This clonotype was detected a few times. J is TRBJ2-7 and V is TRBV19; 10 bases line up with TRBD1. Germline lookup yields CDR1 LNHDA and CDR2 SQIVND (reference sequence). Losses at the gene ends were 5 bases for V and 6 bases for J; bases not matched to a gene: 7. This CDR3 comprises 14 residues. The chain's CDR3 is CASSSWTGGSEQYF. In DNA, the CDR3 is TGTGCCAGTAGTTCTTGGACAGGGGGATCCGAGCAGTACTTC.

A few counts support this clonotype. The rearrangement uses TRBV28 and TRBJ1-5, with D perhaps matching TRBD1 (6 bases). The germline CDR1 and CDR2 sequences are MDHEN and SYDVKM. The CDR3 loop spans 14 amino acids. V was pared by 7 bases and J by 1 base, with 11 bases between. The CDR3 spells CASNPGVSNQPQHF. CDR3 nucleotides: TGTGCCAGCAACCCAGGGGTGAGCAATCAGCCCCAGCATTTT.

This clonotype was recorded a few times. This chain links TRBV12-3 or TRBV12-4 with TRBJ2-2, with 7 bases lining up with TRBD1. CDR3 length: 14 residues. V was clipped by 2 bases and J by 6 bases; unmatched bases: 3. CDR3 nucleotides: TGTGCCAGCAGTTTAATGCAGGGGGCCGGGGAGCTGTTTTTT. Residues: CASSLMQGAGELFF.

This clonotype was found many times. This chain connects TRBV5-1 to TRBJ1-3; a weak D match, TRBD1 (6 bases). With 4 bases removed from V and 4 bases from J, the gap between germline ends came to 12 bases. The CDR3 totals 14 residues. CDR1 is SGHRS, CDR2 YFSETQ, per germline. The CDR3 DNA reads TGCGCCAGCAGCCCTCCAGGGGCCGGAAACACCATATATTTT. Translated: CASSPPGAGNTIYF.

This clonotype was recorded many times. The J gene is TRBJ1-6, the V gene TRBV11-2; the D gene is possibly TRBD1 (6 bases). Trimming stripped 5 bases from V and 8 bases from J, with 16 bases between. This CDR3 is built from 15 residues. Looked up from germline, CDR1 is SGHAT and CDR2 is FQNNGV. DNA of the CDR3: TGTGCCAGCAGCGCCGACAGGAGCTCCCATTCACCCCTCCACTTT. Translating it yields CASSADRSSHSPLHF.